Following are 27 T cell receptor beta chains from one sample sequenced in a study of cytomegalovirus exposure and HLA in healthy donors. PCR involved 60 Vbeta and 13 Jbeta primers. Here immunoSEQ multiplex PCR was the method, and the copy in TCRdb shows in-frame clones only, minus some. This sample yields about 110,000 clones, of which 75% are seen a single time; roughly 2.9% belongs to the top ten. The sequencing input was PBMCs. All receptors derive from a male donor in good health and CMV-seropositive.

The rearrangement links TRBV7-2 to TRBJ2-7; the D is unclear. The germline V and J ends were trimmed by 1 base and 5 bases, with 6 bases remaining between them. CDR3 length: 12 amino acids. CDR1 and CDR2 from the germline V gene are SGHTA and FQGNSA. Here the CDR3 reads CASSLDMNEQYF. DNA of the CDR3: TGTGCCAGCAGCTTAGACATGAACGAGCAGTACTTC.

The rearrangement joins TRBV6-1 to TRBJ2-7; 12 bases match TRBD2. The CDR3 is made up of 15 amino acids. V lost 3 bases, J lost 5 bases, and 5 bases stayed unmatched. Germline V gene data show CDR1 as MNHNS and CDR2 as SASEGT. The CDR3 loop is CASSELAGGRNEQYF. CDR3 DNA sequence: TGTGCCAGCAGTGAGCTAGCGGGGGGGCGTAACGAGCAGTACTTC.

The chain is built from TRBV7-9 and TRBJ2-2, with D possibly being TRBD2 (5 bases). This CDR3 contains 15 residues. The V and J ends lost 2 bases and 6 bases respectively, with 13 bases between them. Germline CDR1 reads SEHNR; CDR2 reads FQNEAQ (reference sequence). CDR3 sequence reads: CASSLFGVLAGELFF. CDR3 DNA sequence: TGTGCCAGCAGCTTATTCGGGGTGCTAGCCGGGGAGCTGTTTTTT.

In this sample, this clone turned up a few times. V is TRBV28 and J is TRBJ1-1, with D possibly being TRBD1 (5 bases). This CDR3 has 13 residues. Trimming cost V 3 bases and J 2 bases, with 7 bases left between them. The germline V gene has CDR1 MDHEN and CDR2 SYDVKM. CDR3 in amino acids: CASSFDSNTEAFF. Written as DNA, the CDR3 is TGTGCCAGCAGTTTTGACAGCAACACTGAAGCTTTCTTT.

This clone has just a few counts. Compared with germline, one end of the junction differs, possibly owing to a read error. The CDR3 protein is CSSSSGTGVYEQYF. CDR3 nucleotide sequence: TGTTCCAGCAGCTCCGGGACAGGGGTCTACGAGCAGTACTTC. This chain connects TRBV7-9 to TRBJ2-7; 10 nucleotides align to TRBD1. The CDR3 runs 14 residues. Germline CDR1 reads SEHNR; CDR2 reads FQNEAQ (reference sequence).

This clone has just a few counts. This sequence joins TRBV7-2 and TRBJ2-2; D is unresolved. CDR3 length equals 13 residues. The V end was cut by 4 bases, the J end by 1 base, with 4 bases between. Germline V gene sequence: CDR1 SGHTA, CDR2 FQGNSA. The DNA of the CDR3 is TGTGCCAGCAGCTACGGGAACACCGGGGAGCTGTTTTTT. Protein sequence: CASSYGNTGELFF.

The rearrangement joins TRBV7-2 to TRBJ2-7, with 13 bases that match TRBD2. The germline CDR1 and CDR2 sequences are SGHTA and FQGNSA. V lost 2 bases to trimming and J lost 9 bases; unmatched junction nucleotides: 7. The CDR3 runs to 15 residues. The CDR3 reads CASSLRGTSGVGQYF. As DNA, the CDR3 is TGTGCCAGCAGCTTAAGAGGGACTAGCGGGGTCGGGCAGTACTTC.

This clone was recorded a few times. The chain has TRBV6-1 and TRBJ2-3; 9 bases match TRBD2. J gave up 4 bases and V 6 bases, and 2 bases lay outside the gene matches. The CDR3 has 13 residues. Germline V lookup: CDR1 MNHNS, CDR2 SASEGT. The chain's CDR3 is CASRAGGPDTQYF. In DNA form, the CDR3 reads TGTGCCAGCAGGGCGGGGGGGCCAGATACGCAGTATTTT.

This clone was picked up one time. The V and J genes are TRBV11-3 and TRBJ2-7; the match to TRBD1 covers 7 bases. The length of the CDR3 is 13 residues. Germline V CDR1 and CDR2: SGHNT, YENEEA. Trimming at V came to 1 base and at J to 4 bases, leaving 1 base not matched to a gene. This CDR3 reads CASSLARGYEQYF. CDR3 sequence (DNA): TGTGCCAGCAGCTTAGCCAGGGGGTACGAGCAGTACTTC. Variable domain in full (rest from reference TRBV11-3 and TRBJ2-7): EAGVVQSPRYKIIEKKQPVAFWCNPISGHNTLYWYLQNLGQGPELLIRYENEEAVDDSQLPKDRFSAERLKGVDSTLKIQPAELGDSAVYLCASSLARGYEQYFGPGTRLTVT.

This chain uses TRBV4-2 with TRBJ1-3, with D maybe TRBD1 (6 bases). V was cut by 0 bases and J by 2 bases, with 11 bases left in between. CDR1 is LGHNA and CDR2 is YNFKEQ in the germline V gene. The CDR3 is made up of 16 amino acids. CDR3 protein: CASSQDGSGAGNTIYF. The CDR3 DNA sequence: TGTGCCAGCAGCCAAGACGGGTCAGGGGCTGGAAACACCATATATTTT.

The chain joins TRBV7-9 to TRBJ2-4, with TRBD2 matching 7 bases. The junction had 5 bases not matched to a gene; V was cut back by 6 bases and J by 0 bases. From germline, CDR1 is SEHNR and CDR2 FQNEAQ (reference sequence). This CDR3 comprises 15 residues. CDR3 in DNA: TGTGCCAGCAGGGGAGGGGCGCTAGCCAAAAACATTCAGTACTTC. Translating gives CASRGGALAKNIQYF.

The rearrangement uses TRBV6-6 and TRBJ1-2; 8 bases are shared with TRBD1. The J segment lost 8 bases and the V segment lost 5 bases, leaving 10 bases of the junction unmatched. Germline CDR1 and CDR2: MNHNY and SVGAGI (reference sequence). CDR3 length: 14 amino acids. The CDR3 loop reads CASSKAQGAGGYTF. The CDR3 DNA sequence: TGTGCCAGCAGTAAGGCGCAGGGGGCGGGAGGCTACACCTTC.

This clone was recorded once. The chain carries TRBV4-1 and TRBJ2-7; the D is unclear. The germline V gene has CDR1 MGHRA and CDR2 YSYEKL. Trimming took 1 base from V and 0 from J, leaving 4 bases between them. This CDR3 is built from 13 residues. This chain's CDR3 is CASSQVSSYEQYF. The CDR3 DNA follows: TGCGCCAGCAGCCAAGTGAGCTCCTACGAGCAGTACTTC.

The chain couples TRBV7-9 to TRBJ1-1, with 10 bases that match TRBD1. This CDR3 comprises 14 residues. Trimming removed 4 bases from V and 4 bases from J; junction bases left unmatched: 3. Germline V lookup: CDR1 SEHNR, CDR2 FQNEAQ (reference sequence). The CDR3 DNA reads TGTGCCAGCAGCTGGACAGGGGGTGGCACTGAAGCTTTCTTT. It encodes CASSWTGGGTEAFF.

In its sample, this clone was seen a few times. V is TRBV6-5 and J is TRBJ2-7; no firm D call. CDR3 length: 12 residues. The V end lost 7 bases, the J end lost 0 bases, and 7 bases lay between the germline ends. Germline-derived CDR1 and CDR2 are MNHEY and SVGAGI. The CDR3: CASTSFSYEQYF. CDR3 bases: TGTGCCAGCACAAGCTTCTCCTACGAGCAGTACTTC.

The V gene is TRBV5-4, the J gene TRBJ1-6; D ambiguous. Germline values: CDR1 SGHNT, CDR2 YYREEE (reference sequence). Trimming left V 0 bases short and J 6 bases short, with 10 bases between. The CDR3 totals 15 residues. The chain's CDR3 is CASSLGGSTNSPLHF. The CDR3 DNA is TGTGCCAGCAGCTTGGGAGGGTCCACTAATTCACCCCTCCACTTT.

This clone was recorded once. The gene calls are TRBV5-1 and TRBJ2-1, with TRBD1 matching over 7 bases. Trimming cost V 2 bases and J 9 bases; bases outside gene matches: 8. CDR1 is SGHRS and CDR2 is YFSETQ in the germline V gene. The length of the CDR3 is 14 residues. The CDR3 is CASSLTNYRGEQFF. The CDR3 nucleotides are TGCGCCAGCAGCTTAACTAACTACAGGGGTGAGCAGTTCTTC.

The chain has TRBV7-7 and TRBJ2-2, with 11 positions matching TRBD2. V was pared by 5 bases and J by 4 bases, with 3 bases of the junction left unmatched. Germline lookup yields CDR1 SSHAT and CDR2 FNYEAQ (reference sequence). CDR3 length: 15 amino acids. In DNA form, the CDR3 reads TGTGCCAGCAGCCCACTAGCGGGAGCCACCGGGGAGCTGTTTTTT. Its translation is CASSPLAGATGELFF.

This clone appeared a few times. This sequence joins TRBV28 and TRBJ2-7, with TRBD1 matching over 11 bases. Germline CDR1 reads MDHEN; CDR2 reads SYDVKM. The CDR3 spans 15 residues. V shed 1 base and J 4 bases; nucleotides not matched to a gene: 3. CDR3: CASSLSGQGAYEQYF. The CDR3 coding sequence is TGTGCCAGCAGTTTATCCGGACAGGGGGCTTACGAGCAGTACTTC.

With regard to this clone: The junction does not match germline at one end; this may be a read error. As DNA, the CDR3 is TGTGCCAGCAGCACCCCGAGAGGCGATGAGCGGTTCTTC. Translated: CASSTPRGDERFF. This sequence joins TRBV4-2 and TRBJ2-1, with no clear D. There are 13 residues in the CDR3. Looked up from germline, CDR1 is LGHNA and CDR2 is YNFKEQ.

The chain carries TRBV7-3 and TRBJ1-1, with TRBD1 matching 7 bases. Germline V gene data show CDR1 as SGHTA and CDR2 as FQGTGA. The CDR3 covers 14 residues. After removal of 5 bases from V and 1 base from J, the junction contained 4 bases not matched to a gene. Written as DNA, the CDR3 is TGTGCCAGCAGCCCTGGGACAGCGAACACTGAAGCTTTCTTT. Translating it yields CASSPGTANTEAFF.

This chain uses TRBV4-1 with TRBJ2-7; 10 bases are shared with TRBD1. The germline gives CDR1 MGHRA, CDR2 YSYEKL. The V segment lost 2 bases and the J segment 6 bases; nucleotides outside the gene matches: 7. This CDR3 spans 15 amino acids. CDR3 in amino acids: CASSQTGTGASEQYF. The CDR3 bases are TGCGCCAGCAGCCAAACCGGGACAGGGGCTTCCGAGCAGTACTTC.

Here the CDR3 reads CASSRDTSNEKLFF. The CDR3 region has the DNA TGTGCCAGCTCACGGGACACGTCTAATGAAAAACTGTTTTTT. The chain joins TRBV18 to TRBJ1-4; perhaps TRBD1 as D (6 bases). The length of the CDR3 is 14 residues. Trimming left V 4 bases short and J 3 bases short, with 9 bases between. CDR1 and CDR2 (germline): KGHSH, LQKENI.

V gene TRBV2 combines with J gene TRBJ1-1; 8 positions agree with TRBD1. The germline CDR1 and CDR2 sequences are SNHLY and FYNNEI. This CDR3 region has 13 residues. Unmatched junction bases numbered 4, after V lost 6 bases and J lost 4 bases. The CDR3 sequence: CASRDRVLTEAFF. DNA of the CDR3: TGTGCCAGCAGGGACAGGGTACTCACTGAAGCTTTCTTT.

This clone was picked up one time. CDR3 nucleotides: TGTGCCATCAGTGAGTCGATAGGCAGGACAGCTTACAATGAGCAGTTCTTC. Residues: CAISESIGRTAYNEQFF. The chain uses TRBV10-3 and TRBJ2-1, with TRBD1 as a possible D gene (6 bases). The CDR3 runs 17 residues. CDR1 and CDR2 (germline): ENHRY, SYGVKD. Trimming left V 0 bases short and J 4 bases short, with 16 bases between.

This chain connects TRBV5-8 to TRBJ1-2; D is possibly TRBD1 (5 bases). The V gene's germline CDR1 is SGHTS and CDR2 YDEGEE. With 4 bases removed from V and 2 bases from J, the gap between germline ends came to 12 bases. The CDR3 runs 14 residues. CDR3 region: CASSPWTKNYGYTF. CDR3 nucleotide sequence: TGTGCCAGCAGCCCGTGGACAAAGAACTATGGCTACACCTTC.

The chain recombines TRBV7-8 with TRBJ1-1, with a possible D match to TRBD1 (5 bases). The CDR3 spans 14 residues. V was trimmed by 4 bases and J by 3 bases, leaving 12 bases between them. Germline V CDR1 and CDR2: SGHVS, FQNEAQ. The CDR3 DNA sequence: TGTGCCAGCAGCTCGTCCCTCAGGGACACTGAAGCTTTCTTT. Amino acid sequence: CASSSSLRDTEAFF. The full variable domain, completed using reference TRBV7-8 and TRBJ1-1, is GAGVSQSPRYKVAKRGQDVALRCDPISGHVSLFWYQQALGQGPEFLTYFQNEAQLDKSGLPSDRFFAERPEGSVSTLKIQRTQQEDSAVYLCASSSSLRDTEAFFGQGTRLTVV.